This TCR beta chain appears in the sequencing data of a study of T cell responses to AZD1222 COVID-19 vaccine. Data came from immunoSEQ multiplex PCR; TCRdb stores just in-frame clones and leaves some out. This sample has some 120,000 clones; about 90% occur once, and the top ten carry 1.5% to 1.7%. CDR3 size: 14 residues. Germline CDR1 LNHDA, CDR2 SQIVND (reference sequence). Trimming took off 6 bases at V and 0 bases at J, with 11 bases between the two ends. Findings and limits, study-wide: Baseline seropositivity occurred in only a handful of AZD1222 recipients. Repertoire collection took place solely once the T cell response had peaked.

About this clone: No antigen is known for it.

The rearrangement links TRBV19 to TRBJ1-1; D possibly corresponds to TRBD1 (6 bases). The sequences come from peripheral blood, collected on day 0 of AZD1222 vaccination. The source is an adult in good health. In DNA, the CDR3 is TGTGCCAGTAGAGAGGACAGCATGAACACTGAAGCTTTCTTT. Translated: CASREDSMNTEAFF.